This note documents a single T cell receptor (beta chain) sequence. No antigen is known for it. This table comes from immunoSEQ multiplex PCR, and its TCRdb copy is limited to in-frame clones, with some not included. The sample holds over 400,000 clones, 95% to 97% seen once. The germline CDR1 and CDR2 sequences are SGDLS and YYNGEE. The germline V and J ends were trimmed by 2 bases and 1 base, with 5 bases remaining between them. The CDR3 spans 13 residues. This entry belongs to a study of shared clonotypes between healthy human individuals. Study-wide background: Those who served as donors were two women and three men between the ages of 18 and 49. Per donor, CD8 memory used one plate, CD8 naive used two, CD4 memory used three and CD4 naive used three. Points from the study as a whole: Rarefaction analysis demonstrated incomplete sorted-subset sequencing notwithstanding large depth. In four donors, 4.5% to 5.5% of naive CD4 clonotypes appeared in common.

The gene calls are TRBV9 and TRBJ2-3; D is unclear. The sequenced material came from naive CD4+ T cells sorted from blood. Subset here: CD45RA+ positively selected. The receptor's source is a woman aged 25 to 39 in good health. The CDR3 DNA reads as TGTGCCAGCAGCGTCCGGCGCACAGATACGCAGTATTTT. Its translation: CASSVRRTDTQYF. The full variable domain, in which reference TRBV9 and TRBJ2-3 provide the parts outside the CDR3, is DSGVTQTPKHLITATGQRVTLRCSPRSGDLSVYWYQQSLDQGLQFLIQYYNGEERAKGNILERFSAQQFPDLHSELNLSSLELGDSALYFCASSVRRTDTQYFGPGTRLTVL.